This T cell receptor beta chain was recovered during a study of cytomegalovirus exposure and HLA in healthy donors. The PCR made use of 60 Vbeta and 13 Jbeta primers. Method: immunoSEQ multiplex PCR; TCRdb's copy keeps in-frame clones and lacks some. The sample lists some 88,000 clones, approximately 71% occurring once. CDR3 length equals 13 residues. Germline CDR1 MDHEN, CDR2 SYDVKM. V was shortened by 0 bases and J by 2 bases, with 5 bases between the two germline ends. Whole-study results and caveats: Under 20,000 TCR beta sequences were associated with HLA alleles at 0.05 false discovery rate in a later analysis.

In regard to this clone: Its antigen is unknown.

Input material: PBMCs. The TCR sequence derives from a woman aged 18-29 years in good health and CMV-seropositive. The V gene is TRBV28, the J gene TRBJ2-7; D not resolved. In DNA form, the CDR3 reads TGTGCCAGCAGTTTATGGCCTACCTACGAGCAGTACTTC. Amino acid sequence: CASSLWPTYEQYF.